Following are 28 T cell receptor beta chains from one sample sequenced in a study of chemoradiotherapy in HPV16-positive cancers. Sequencing used immunoSEQ multiplex PCR; TCRdb keeps in-frame clones, though not all of them. The data show tens of thousands of clones, about 90% seen once. Material: blood, obtained from a patient who underwent chemoradiotherapy. All receptors derive from a human donor with HPV-associated anogenital cancer.

The genes are TRBV4-2 and TRBJ1-5, with D hard to call. Trimming stripped 4 bases from V and 4 bases from J, with 8 bases between. The CDR3 has 13 residues. The germline V gene encodes CDR1 LGHNA and CDR2 YNFKEQ. The DNA for the CDR3 is TGTGCCAGCAGCCGGGCAGTAAATCAGCCCCAGCATTTT. Translated, it gives CASSRAVNQPQHF.

The genes are TRBV18 and TRBJ1-1; maybe TRBD1 (6 bases). Trimming left V 0 bases short and J 0 bases short, with 8 bases between. The CDR3 has 15 amino acids. Per the germline V gene, CDR1 is KGHSH and CDR2 is LQKENI. In nucleotides, the CDR3 is TGTGCCAGCTCACCACCCCGGACAGTGAACACTGAAGCTTTCTTT. Translation gives CASSPPRTVNTEAFF.

This rearrangement joins TRBV2 to TRBJ2-7; D might be TRBD1 or TRBD2, each matching 6 bases. V was clipped by 2 bases and J by 5 bases, with 16 bases between them. CDR3 length equals 15 residues. CDR1 is SNHLY, CDR2 FYNNEI, per germline. The CDR3 loop reads CASSERVGGTDEQYF. The CDR3 DNA follows: TGTGCCAGCAGTGAACGGGTAGGGGGGACGGACGAGCAGTACTTC.

V is TRBV7-2 and J is TRBJ1-1; D unclear. Trimming pared 1 base from V and 5 bases from J, leaving 17 bases between. Germline V gene data show CDR1 as SGHTA and CDR2 as FQGNSA. The CDR3 is 16 amino acids. The DNA of the CDR3 is TGTGCCAGCAGCTTAGTTGGGAGCCCGATGGGGACTGAAGCTTTCTTT. Its protein product is CASSLVGSPMGTEAFF.

The V call is TRBV7-2, the J call TRBJ2-7; D could derive from TRBD1 or TRBD2 (6 bases each). Germline assignment: CDR1 SGHTA and CDR2 FQGNSA. This CDR3 comprises 16 residues. V dropped 4 bases and J dropped 4 bases, with 20 bases sitting between them. As DNA, the CDR3 is TGTGCCAGCAGCTCCATTCCTTTGGGGGGCAGGTACGAGCAGTACTTC. Amino acids: CASSSIPLGGRYEQYF.

The V and J genes are TRBV7-8 and TRBJ1-6; maybe TRBD1 (6 bases). Germline V gene lookup returns CDR1 SGHVS and CDR2 FQNEAQ. The CDR3 consists of 16 residues. The V and J ends lost 1 base and 8 bases respectively, with 15 bases between them. The CDR3 bases are TGTGCCAGCAGCTTAGAGGGGGGGCGCGGGGATTCACCCCTCCACTTT. It encodes CASSLEGGRGDSPLHF.

The chain carries TRBV11-3 and TRBJ2-5; 10 bases match TRBD1. From germline, CDR1 is SGHNT and CDR2 YENEEA. This CDR3 has 15 residues. Trimming cost V 5 bases and J 1 base; bases outside gene matches: 4. The CDR3 spells CASSHRTGGQETQYF. DNA for the CDR3: TGTGCCAGCAGCCACCGGACAGGGGGCCAAGAGACCCAGTACTTC.

CDR3 in DNA: TGTGCCAGCAGCGGACGTAGCGGGGGGAGGGAGACCCAGTACTTC. It yields the protein CASSGRSGGRETQYF. The chain is built from TRBV7-2 and TRBJ2-5, with TRBD2 matching over 10 bases. This CDR3 region has 15 residues. Germline V gene sequence: CDR1 SGHTA, CDR2 FQGNSA. V shed 5 bases and J 5 bases; nucleotides not matched to a gene: 8.

This chain links TRBV5-1 with TRBJ2-3, with D hard to call. The CDR3 has 16 residues. CDR1 SGHRS and CDR2 YFSETQ come from the germline V gene. The V and J ends lost 6 bases and 4 bases respectively, with 21 bases between them. CDR3 sequence: CASTPGAGFGADTQYF. CDR3 nucleotide sequence: TGCGCCAGCACCCCCGGTGCAGGATTTGGGGCAGATACGCAGTATTTT.

The rearrangement uses TRBV2 and TRBJ2-7, with unresolved D. The CDR3 extends over 11 amino acids. V was trimmed by 5 bases and J by 3 bases, leaving 5 bases between them. Germline V gives CDR1 SNHLY, CDR2 FYNNEI. Written as DNA, the CDR3 is TGTGCCAGCAGTTTTTACTACGAGCAGTACTTC. Its translation: CASSFYYEQYF.

The CDR3 sequence is CASSSDPGTVNTEAFF. CDR3 bases: TGCGCCAGCAGCTCGGACCCCGGGACGGTGAACACTGAAGCTTTCTTT. The J gene is TRBJ1-1, the V gene TRBV5-1; perhaps TRBD1 as D (5 bases). Germline loops: CDR1 SGHRS, CDR2 YFSETQ. Trimming stripped 3 bases from V and 0 bases from J, with 15 bases between. This CDR3 comprises 16 residues.

This rearrangement joins TRBV6-5 to TRBJ2-7; tentatively, D is TRBD1 (6 bases). The germline V and J ends were trimmed by 6 bases and 7 bases, with 13 bases remaining between them. The CDR3 has 12 residues. The germline V gene encodes CDR1 MNHEY and CDR2 SVGAGI. The CDR3, as DNA: TGTGCCAGCAGCCGGGACAAAGGGGAGCAGTACTTC. It is translated as CASSRDKGEQYF.

J is TRBJ2-3 and V is TRBV19; D gene uncertain. In germline, CDR1 is LNHDA, CDR2 SQIVND (reference sequence). The CDR3 is made up of 12 amino acids. Trimming cost V 10 bases and J 4 bases, with 12 bases left between them. DNA of the CDR3: TGTGCCACGAGAGCTCTGCCAGATACGCAGTATTTT. Translated, it gives CATRALPDTQYF.

J is TRBJ2-5 and V is TRBV9; TRBD2 aligns across 11 bases. The V segment lost 0 bases and the J segment 5 bases; nucleotides outside the gene matches: 3. From germline, CDR1 is SGDLS and CDR2 YYNGEE. The CDR3 has 15 amino acids. CDR3 sequence (DNA): TGTGCCAGCAGCGTAGGAGCTAGCGGGAGGGAGACCCAGTACTTC. Encoded protein: CASSVGASGRETQYF. Together with reference TRBV9 and TRBJ2-5, the CDR3 gives the full variable domain: DSGVTQTPKHLITATGQRVTLRCSPRSGDLSVYWYQQSLDQGLQFLIQYYNGEERAKGNILERFSAQQFPDLHSELNLSSLELGDSALYFCASSVGASGRETQYFGPGTRLLVL.

This chain connects TRBV28 to TRBJ2-7; no clear D gene. The CDR3 consists of 15 residues. The germline CDR1 and CDR2 sequences are MDHEN and SYDVKM. The V end was cut by 6 bases, the J end by 0 bases, with 15 bases between. The chain's CDR3 is CASSPEQAHSYEQYF. The CDR3 coding sequence is TGTGCCAGCAGCCCCGAGCAGGCCCACTCCTACGAGCAGTACTTC.

This chain links TRBV2 with TRBJ2-7; 12 bases agree with TRBD1. The junction had 9 bases not matched to a gene; V was cut back by 4 bases and J by 5 bases. The CDR3 contains 16 residues. Germline V gene lookup returns CDR1 SNHLY and CDR2 FYNNEI. The CDR3 sequence: CASSAGTGGFYNEQYF. DNA for the CDR3: TGTGCCAGCAGTGCCGGGACAGGGGGCTTCTATAACGAGCAGTACTTC.

The chain uses TRBV7-3 and TRBJ2-7; the D is unclear. In germline, CDR1 is SGHTA, CDR2 FQGTGA. The CDR3 extends over 13 amino acids. V dropped 8 bases and J dropped 0 bases, with 11 bases sitting between them. CDR3 region: CASGKGPSYEQYF. The CDR3 nucleotides read TGTGCCAGCGGCAAGGGCCCCTCCTACGAGCAGTACTTC.

This chain's CDR3 is CASSQERSPYGYTF. CDR3 in DNA: TGTGCCAGCAGCCAGGAGCGGAGCCCCTATGGCTACACCTTC. The chain joins TRBV14 to TRBJ1-2; unclear D gene. The germline CDR1 and CDR2 sequences are SGHDN and FVKESK. The CDR3 extends over 14 amino acids. The V and J ends lost 3 bases and 4 bases respectively, with 12 bases between them. Together with reference TRBV14 and TRBJ1-2, the CDR3 gives the full variable domain: EAGVTQFPSHSVIEKGQTVTLRCDPISGHDNLYWYRRVMGKEIKFLLHFVKESKQDESGMPNNRFLAERTGGTYSTLKVQPAELEDSGVYFCASSQERSPYGYTFGSGTRLTVV.

The CDR3 loop is CASLSPGGGKLFF. The CDR3 region has the DNA TGTGCCAGCTTGTCCCCCGGGGGAGGAAAACTGTTTTTT. This rearrangement joins TRBV6-5 to TRBJ1-4, with D tentatively TRBD1 (5 bases). The CDR3 is 13 amino acids. Per germline, CDR1 MNHEY and CDR2 SVGAGI. The V end was cut by 8 bases, the J end by 10 bases, with 17 bases between.

The chain joins TRBV30 to TRBJ1-4; D call uncertain. Germline V CDR1 and CDR2: GTSNPN, SVGIG (reference sequence). The CDR3 sequence is 14 residues long. Trimming removed 2 bases from V and 12 bases from J, with 19 bases in between. The CDR3 DNA is TGTGCCTGGAGTCGGACCAGCACGGATGAGGAACTGTTTTTT. It is translated as CAWSRTSTDEELFF. Looking up the rest from reference TRBV30 and TRBJ1-4 gives the full variable domain: SQTIHQWPATLVQPVGSPLSLECTVEGTSNPNLYWYRQAAGRGLQLLFYSVGIGQISSEVPQNLSASRPQDRQFILSSKKLLLSDSGFYLCAWSRTSTDEELFFGSGTQLSVL.

This chain joins TRBV7-2 and TRBJ1-1; tentative D call: TRBD1 (6 bases). Germline CDR1 is SGHTA and CDR2 is FQGNSA. The CDR3 is made up of 14 amino acids. V was cut by 10 bases and J by 4 bases, with 19 bases left in between. CDR3 sequence: CATPIQGMGTEAFF. In nucleotides, the CDR3 is TGTGCCACCCCCATCCAGGGGATGGGCACTGAAGCTTTCTTT.

This clone was seen only once. The chain carries TRBV4-3 and TRBJ2-1, with D unclear. Trimming removed 0 bases at V and 8 bases at J, with 14 bases between. Germline V gene sequence: CDR1 LGHNA, CDR2 YSLEER. This CDR3 region has 15 residues. The CDR3 nucleotides are TGCGCCAGCAGCCAAGATCGGTGGATGCGCGATGAGCAGTTCTTC. It encodes CASSQDRWMRDEQFF.

The rearrangement uses TRBV4-3 and TRBJ2-2; perhaps TRBD2 as D (6 bases). V gave up 2 bases and J gave up 2 bases, with 12 bases separating them. This CDR3 has 16 residues. Germline V gives CDR1 LGHNA, CDR2 YSLEER. Here the CDR3 reads CASSQTGRVNTGELFF. CDR3 nucleotide sequence: TGCGCCAGCAGCCAAACCGGGAGAGTCAACACCGGGGAGCTGTTTTTT.

The chain couples TRBV27 to TRBJ2-7; D not resolved. In germline, CDR1 is MNHEY, CDR2 SMNVEV (reference sequence). CDR3 length equals 17 residues. Deletions cut 3 bases from V and 0 bases from J, with 18 bases between. Here the CDR3 DNA reads TGTGCCAGCAGTTTGACCCGGACGGGTCCCAACTCCTACGAGCAGTACTTC. It specifies CASSLTRTGPNSYEQYF.

This rearrangement joins TRBV6-5 to TRBJ1-3; D is possibly TRBD1 (6 bases). Trimming took off 7 bases at V and 1 base at J, with 14 bases between the two ends. Germline CDR1 is MNHEY and CDR2 is SVGAGI. This CDR3 comprises 15 residues. CDR3 amino acids: CASTSQGYSGNTIYF. The CDR3 nucleotides read TGTGCCAGCACCTCACAGGGTTATTCTGGAAACACCATATATTTT.

This clone was counted once. The rearrangement uses TRBV5-1 and TRBJ2-7; a possible D gene is TRBD1 (5 bases). CDR1 is SGHRS, CDR2 YFSETQ, per germline. Trimming cost V 0 bases and J 2 bases, with 12 bases left between them. This CDR3 is 15 amino acids long. The CDR3 region is CASSLGPGFTYEQYF. Here the CDR3 DNA reads TGCGCCAGCAGCTTGGGTCCAGGGTTTACCTACGAGCAGTACTTC.

The chain is built from TRBV5-6 and TRBJ1-1, with TRBD1 matching 9 bases. The CDR3 has 16 residues. J gave up 2 bases and V 1 base, and 6 bases lay outside the gene matches. Germline CDR1 reads SGHDT; CDR2 reads YYEEEE. The CDR3, as DNA: TGTGCCAGCAGCTTGAGGATTACAGGGGGCAACACTGAAGCTTTCTTT. Its translation: CASSLRITGGNTEAFF.

The genes are TRBV11-3 and TRBJ2-7; D is ambiguous. Germline values: CDR1 SGHNT, CDR2 YENEEA. The CDR3 totals 15 residues. V lost 5 bases and J 6 bases, leaving 20 bases between the germline ends. CDR3 coding DNA: TGTGCCAGCAGCGGCCGGTATGGCAGGATCGGCGAGCAGTACTTC. It encodes CASSGRYGRIGEQYF.